This record concerns one TCR beta chain sequence. The sample is drawn from a study of circulating tumor DNA in untreated peripheral T-cell lymphoma. V was cut by 4 bases and J by 1 base, with 11 bases left in between. CDR1 LNHNV and CDR2 YYDKDF come from the germline V gene (reference sequence). The CDR3 totals 15 residues. This table comes from immunoSEQ multiplex PCR, and its TCRdb copy is limited to in-frame clones, with some not included. This table holds about 590 clones, around 80% found once. The TCR was taken from a human donor with peripheral T-cell lymphoma. Sequencing was carried out using tumor tissue. The chain employs TRBV15 and TRBJ1-5; maybe TRBD1 (5 bases). DNA of the CDR3: TGTGCCACCAGCAAACGACAGTTGAGCAATCAGCCCCAGCATTTT. Protein sequence: CATSKRQLSNQPQHF.